Below, 26 T cell receptor beta chains from the same sample are listed, as sequenced in a study of shared T cell receptors in the human thymus. Clones were sequenced by immunoSEQ multiplex PCR, and TCRdb holds only the in-frame ones, with some missing. The sample contains about 660,000 clones, 70% to 90% of which appear only once. The same data also contributed to another study, on human thymus T cells.

Sequences were obtained from thymocytes. The receptors originated from a boy in the first two years of life with a congenital heart defect.

The chain employs TRBV9 and TRBJ1-2; the match to TRBD1 covers 7 bases. The germline CDR1 and CDR2 sequences are SGDLS and YYNGEE. V was pared by 3 bases and J by 4 bases, with 3 bases of the junction left unmatched. This CDR3 contains 13 residues. The CDR3 nucleotides read TGTGCCAGCAGCGACACAGGGGCCTATGGCTACACCTTC. Translation: CASSDTGAYGYTF. The entire variable domain, with the rest obtained from reference TRBV9 and TRBJ1-2, is as follows: DSGVTQTPKHLITATGQRVTLRCSPRSGDLSVYWYQQSLDQGLQFLIQYYNGEERAKGNILERFSAQQFPDLHSELNLSSLELGDSALYFCASSDTGAYGYTFGSGTRLTVV.

This sequence joins TRBV14 and TRBJ2-4; 8 nucleotides align to TRBD1. Germline V CDR1 and CDR2: SGHDN, FVKESK. V was pared by 1 base and J by 9 bases, with 5 bases of the junction left unmatched. CDR3 length equals 14 residues. CDR3 in amino acids: CASSQGNRGAIQYF. Here the CDR3 DNA reads TGTGCCAGCAGCCAAGGAAACAGGGGGGCCATTCAGTACTTC.

This clone was picked up a small number of times. The chain carries TRBV15 and TRBJ1-4; a weak D match, TRBD1 (6 bases). V lost 0 bases and J lost 8, with 16 bases in between. The germline V gene encodes CDR1 LNHNV and CDR2 YYDKDF (reference sequence). This CDR3 contains 16 residues. DNA for the CDR3: TGTGCCACCAGCAGAGATCACAGGTCAGGGGACGAAAAACTGTTTTTT. It yields the protein CATSRDHRSGDEKLFF.

This chain connects TRBV2 to TRBJ2-2, with D perhaps matching TRBD2 (5 bases). This CDR3 is built from 14 residues. The germline CDR1 and CDR2 sequences are SNHLY and FYNNEI. V lost 4 bases, J lost 5 bases, and 11 bases lay in between. CDR3 in DNA: TGTGCCAGCAGTGCGCGCACGGGGACCGGGGAGCTGTTTTTT. It specifies CASSARTGTGELFF.

The genes are TRBV7-2 and TRBJ1-5; maybe TRBD1 (6 bases). From germline, CDR1 is SGHTA and CDR2 FQGNSA. There are 13 residues in the CDR3. The ends were cut back, 1 base at V and 7 bases at J, with 8 bases in the middle. CDR3 region: CASSLEGEQPQHF. Here the CDR3 DNA reads TGTGCCAGCAGCTTAGAGGGGGAGCAGCCCCAGCATTTT.

The genes are TRBV5-1 and TRBJ1-4; D gene unclear. Germline V gene lookup returns CDR1 SGHRS and CDR2 YFSETQ. The CDR3 totals 15 residues. Trimming cost V 0 bases and J 3 bases, with 9 bases left between them. The CDR3 here is CASSLVGGANEKLFF. The CDR3 DNA sequence: TGCGCCAGCAGCTTGGTAGGCGGAGCTAATGAAAAACTGTTTTTT.

This clone was counted between two and nine times. The chain combines TRBV6-5 with TRBJ2-7, with no clear D. The length of the CDR3 is 11 residues. CDR1 MNHEY and CDR2 SVGAGI come from the germline V gene. V lost 2 bases to trimming and J lost 5 bases, with 4 bases between them. The CDR3 DNA is TGTGCCAGCAGTTACCTCCACGAGCAGTACTTC. Protein product: CASSYLHEQYF.

V and J are TRBV7-2 and TRBJ1-2; 8 bases are a match to TRBD1. The trim removed 7 bases at V and 2 bases at J, leaving 6 bases unmatched. Germline values: CDR1 SGHTA, CDR2 FQGNSA. This CDR3 spans 14 amino acids. CDR3 region: CASTSDRDNYGYTF. CDR3 sequence (DNA): TGTGCCAGCACTTCGGACAGGGACAACTATGGCTACACCTTC.

The chain employs TRBV6-6 and TRBJ1-2; no clear D gene. V lost 0 bases to trimming and J lost 5 bases, with 13 bases between them. The germline CDR1 and CDR2 sequences are MNHNY and SVGAGI (reference sequence). The CDR3 is 15 amino acids. This chain's CDR3 is CASSYSIPRAYGYTF. CDR3 nucleotides: TGTGCCAGCAGTTACTCGATCCCCCGCGCGTATGGCTACACCTTC.

V usage is TRBV10-3 and J usage is TRBJ2-7, with D perhaps TRBD2 (5 bases). Germline lookup yields CDR1 ENHRY and CDR2 SYGVKD. Trimming shortened V by 2 bases and J by 2 bases, and 10 bases separated the two germline ends. The CDR3 is made up of 14 amino acids. CDR3 amino acids: CAISEKSGAYEQYF. The CDR3 nucleotides read TGTGCCATCAGTGAGAAGAGCGGAGCCTACGAGCAGTACTTC.

The chain carries TRBV5-5 and TRBJ2-7; D perhaps matches TRBD2 (5 bases). Germline assignment: CDR1 SGHKS and CDR2 YYEKEE (reference sequence). Between the trimmed V and J ends, which lost 0 bases and 6 bases, there was a span of 10 bases. CDR3 size: 13 residues. The CDR3, as DNA: TGTGCCAGCAGCTTGGGCGGACTTCGCGAGCAGTACTTC. Translated, it gives CASSLGGLREQYF. The full variable domain, in which reference TRBV5-5 and TRBJ2-7 provide the parts outside the CDR3, is DAGVTQSPTHLIKTRGQQVTLRCSPISGHKSVSWYQQVLGQGPQFIFQYYEKEERGRGNFPDRFSARQFPNYSSELNVNALLLGDSALYLCASSLGGLREQYFGPGTRLTVT.

This chain connects TRBV14 to TRBJ1-1; D call uncertain. The V and J ends lost 3 bases and 3 bases respectively, with 14 bases between them. There are 15 residues in the CDR3. Germline CDR1 SGHDN, CDR2 FVKESK. The CDR3 region has the DNA TGTGCCAGCAGCCATATATTGAGGGCGGACACTGAAGCTTTCTTT. It translates to CASSHILRADTEAFF.

V gene TRBV28 combines with J gene TRBJ2-7, with 7 bases that match TRBD1. V gave up 6 bases and J gave up 3 bases; unmatched junction bases: 5. The CDR3 loop spans 13 amino acids. The germline CDR1 and CDR2 sequences are MDHEN and SYDVKM. CDR3 amino acids: CASSRDSNYEQYF. DNA for the CDR3: TGTGCCAGCAGCCGGGACAGCAACTACGAGCAGTACTTC.

The chain has TRBV14 and TRBJ2-3, with 14 bases lining up with TRBD2. Germline V lookup: CDR1 SGHDN, CDR2 FVKESK. Unmatched junction bases numbered 3, after V lost 0 bases and J lost 4 bases. The CDR3 is 17 amino acids. The CDR3, as DNA: TGTGCCAGCAGCCAAGAGGGACTAGCGGGAGCGGCAGATACGCAGTATTTT. Amino acid sequence: CASSQEGLAGAADTQYF.

The chain employs TRBV7-9 and TRBJ1-4; perhaps TRBD1 as D (6 bases). V was clipped by 4 bases and J by 10 bases, with 13 bases between them. The CDR3 covers 13 residues. The germline CDR1 and CDR2 sequences are SEHNR and FQNEAQ (reference sequence). CDR3 DNA sequence: TGTGCCAGCAGCTATAACAGGGATGTAAAACTGTTTTTT. Protein product: CASSYNRDVKLFF.

This clone was seen once. V and J are TRBV5-6 and TRBJ1-4; D unclear. The CDR3 extends over 16 amino acids. Germline CDR1 is SGHDT and CDR2 is YYEEEE. The V end was cut by 1 base, the J end by 3 bases, with 13 bases between. Written as DNA, the CDR3 is TGTGCCAGCAGCTTGAATCGAGCGATACCTAATGAAAAACTGTTTTTT. It translates to CASSLNRAIPNEKLFF.

The chain employs TRBV13 and TRBJ2-1; weak D call: TRBD2 (5 bases). Trimming pared 5 bases from V and 2 bases from J, leaving 19 bases between. This CDR3 is 17 amino acids long. Looked up from germline, CDR1 is PRHDT and CDR2 is FYEKMQ (reference sequence). The CDR3 sequence: CASSRLRGSSPYNEQFF. CDR3 DNA sequence: TGTGCCAGCAGCCGATTGAGAGGGAGCAGCCCCTACAATGAGCAGTTCTTC.

This sequence joins TRBV6-5 and TRBJ1-1; D is uncertain. The CDR3 is made up of 14 amino acids. V dropped 7 bases and J dropped 7 bases, with 19 bases sitting between them. CDR1 is MNHEY and CDR2 is SVGAGI in the germline V gene. The CDR3 DNA reads as TGTGCCAGCAACCCCCGGAGAGGGTCCGGTGAAGCTTTCTTT. Translated, it gives CASNPRRGSGEAFF.

This chain connects TRBV30 to TRBJ2-7, with 7 bases lining up with TRBD1. Unmatched junction bases numbered 2, after V lost 0 bases and J lost 0 bases. CDR1 and CDR2 (germline): GTSNPN, SVGIG (reference sequence). This CDR3 has 14 amino acids. The CDR3 DNA reads as TGTGCCTGGAGTGTAGGGACAGTCTCCTACGAGCAGTACTTC. Protein sequence: CAWSVGTVSYEQYF.

V and J are TRBV7-9 and TRBJ2-6; D gene ambiguous. Trimming cost V 1 base and J 0 bases, with 7 bases left between them. Germline V gene sequence: CDR1 SEHNR, CDR2 FQNEAQ (reference sequence). The CDR3 contains 16 residues. The CDR3 bases are TGTGCCAGCAGCTTAGTGGGCCGCTCTGGGGCCAACGTCCTGACTTTC. Protein product: CASSLVGRSGANVLTF.

This clone has just one count. This chain links TRBV7-9 with TRBJ2-5; 7 nucleotides line up with TRBD2. The CDR3 consists of 14 residues. Losses at the gene ends were 4 bases for V and 5 bases for J; bases not matched to a gene: 7. Per the germline V gene, CDR1 is SEHNR and CDR2 is FQNEAQ (reference sequence). The CDR3 sequence: CASSWVSGGETQYF. In nucleotides, the CDR3 is TGTGCCAGCAGCTGGGTCTCCGGGGGGGAGACCCAGTACTTC.

The chain carries TRBV19 and TRBJ2-7; TRBD1 matches 7 bases. V shed 0 bases and J 3 bases; nucleotides not matched to a gene: 8. Germline values: CDR1 LNHDA, CDR2 SQIVND (reference sequence). The CDR3 is 16 residues long. The CDR3 reads CASSIEIRQGDYEQYF. The CDR3 DNA sequence: TGTGCCAGTAGTATAGAAATAAGGCAGGGGGACTACGAGCAGTACTTC. Full variable domain (missing parts from reference TRBV19 and TRBJ2-7): DGGITQSPKYLFRKEGQNVTLSCEQNLNHDAMYWYRQDPGQGLRLIYYSQIVNDFQKGDIAEGYSVSREKKESFPLTVTSAQKNPTAFYLCASSIEIRQGDYEQYFGPGTRLTVT.

The chain joins TRBV28 to TRBJ2-7; the match to TRBD1 covers 12 bases. Trimming cost V 2 bases and J 6 bases; bases outside gene matches: 8. There are 16 residues in the CDR3. Germline V CDR1 and CDR2: MDHEN, SYDVKM. CDR3 amino acids: CASSLRSGTGGCEQYF. The CDR3 bases are TGTGCCAGCAGTTTAAGGAGTGGGACAGGGGGCTGCGAGCAGTACTTC.

The gene calls are TRBV28 and TRBJ2-1, with 10 nucleotides matching TRBD2. Germline-derived CDR1 and CDR2 are MDHEN and SYDVKM. V lost 6 bases to trimming and J lost 2 bases; unmatched junction nucleotides: 19. This CDR3 has 20 residues. The CDR3 protein is CASSYPGGVSGRTAYNEQFF. The DNA of the CDR3 is TGTGCCAGCAGCTACCCAGGGGGAGTTAGCGGGAGGACAGCCTACAATGAGCAGTTCTTC.

V gene TRBV4-3 combines with J gene TRBJ2-3; possibly TRBD2 for D (6 bases). The length of the CDR3 is 13 residues. Trimming pared 8 bases from V and 1 base from J, leaving 10 bases between. Germline V lookup: CDR1 LGHNA, CDR2 YSLEER. CDR3 nucleotides: TGCGCCAGCGGGACTCCGGGCACAGATACGCAGTATTTT. Translated: CASGTPGTDTQYF.

The rearrangement joins TRBV5-1 to TRBJ2-3; 11 bases map to TRBD2. Germline lookup yields CDR1 SGHRS and CDR2 YFSETQ. The V and J ends lost 8 bases and 6 bases, in that order; junction bases with no gene match: 26. The CDR3 is made up of 20 amino acids. The CDR3 coding sequence is TGCGCCAGTCCCTCCCGGACTATAGCGGGAGGGCCGCTGGGAAACGATACGCAGTATTTT. Translating it yields CASPSRTIAGGPLGNDTQYF.